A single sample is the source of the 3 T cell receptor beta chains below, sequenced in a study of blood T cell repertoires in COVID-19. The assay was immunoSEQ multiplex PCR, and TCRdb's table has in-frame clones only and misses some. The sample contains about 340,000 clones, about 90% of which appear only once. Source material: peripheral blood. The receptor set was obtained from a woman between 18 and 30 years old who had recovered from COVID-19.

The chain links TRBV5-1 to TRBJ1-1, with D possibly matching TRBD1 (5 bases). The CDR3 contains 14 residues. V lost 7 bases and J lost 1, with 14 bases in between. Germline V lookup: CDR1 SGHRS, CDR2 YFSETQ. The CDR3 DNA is TGCGCCAGCGGGCGGTCCGGGGGGAACACTGAAGCTTTCTTT. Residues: CASGRSGGNTEAFF.

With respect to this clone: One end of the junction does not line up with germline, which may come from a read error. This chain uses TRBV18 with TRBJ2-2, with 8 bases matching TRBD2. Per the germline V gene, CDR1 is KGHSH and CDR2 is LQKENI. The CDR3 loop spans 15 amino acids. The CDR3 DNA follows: TGTGCCAGCTCACCAACACTAGCGGACACCGTGGAGCTGTTTTTT. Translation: CASSPTLADTVELFF.

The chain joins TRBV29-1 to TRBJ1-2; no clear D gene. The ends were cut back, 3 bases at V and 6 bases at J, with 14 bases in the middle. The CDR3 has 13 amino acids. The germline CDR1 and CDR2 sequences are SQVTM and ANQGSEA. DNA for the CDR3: TGCAGCGTTGAGGAGCCTCTGGGTGATGGCTACACCTTC. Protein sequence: CSVEEPLGDGYTF.